Below, 23 T cell receptor beta chains from the same sample are listed, as sequenced in a study of identical twins. Each CDR3 protein is one row after TCRdb ran MiXCR on the 5' RACE reads. The sample yields 600,000 to 800,000 distinct CDR3 sequences, about 20% seen once. These records were also assigned to another study, of T cells expressing NK-cell markers.

The sequenced sample was PBMCs. The source is a woman under 30 in good health.

This clonotype was seen only a few times. The rearrangement links TRBV20-1 to TRBJ1-5, with 10 bases aligning to TRBD1. The CDR3 is 13 amino acids. J gave up 7 bases and V 6 bases, and 6 bases lay outside the gene matches. CDR1 DFQATT and CDR2 SNEGSKA come from the germline V gene (reference sequence). CDR3 coding DNA: TGCAGTGCCGGGACAGGGGATTACCAGCCCCAGCATTTT. Protein: CSAGTGDYQPQHF.

The chain is built from TRBV11-3 and TRBJ2-5; no clear D gene. The CDR3 totals 14 residues. Deletions cut 2 bases from V and 0 bases from J, with 7 bases between. The germline V gene has CDR1 SGHNT and CDR2 YENEEA. The CDR3 region has the DNA TGTGCCAGCAGCTTATCCCGAAACCAAGAGACCCAGTACTTC. This gives the protein CASSLSRNQETQYF.

This clonotype was detected only a few times. This chain links TRBV9 with TRBJ2-7, with D tentatively TRBD2 (6 bases). Germline values: CDR1 SGDLS, CDR2 YYNGEE. This CDR3 is 14 amino acids long. V shed 1 base and J shed 5 bases, with 13 bases lying between them. In DNA form, the CDR3 reads TGTGCCAGCAGCGTAACGTCGGGAGTCCACGAGCAGTACTTC. Amino acid sequence: CASSVTSGVHEQYF.

This clonotype came up a few times. The V and J genes are TRBV6-6 and TRBJ2-1, with TRBD1 matching 8 bases. Trimming cost V 6 bases and J 5 bases; bases outside gene matches: 3. This CDR3 contains 13 residues. CDR1 is MNHNY and CDR2 is SVGAGI in the germline V gene (reference sequence). CDR3 sequence: CASRGTGDNEQFF. DNA for the CDR3: TGTGCCAGCAGAGGGACAGGAGACAATGAGCAGTTCTTC.

The chain is built from TRBV12-3 or TRBV12-4 and TRBJ2-3; 8 bases map to TRBD1. The CDR3 length is 15 residues. Trimming took 5 bases from V and 2 from J; bases not matched to a gene: 6. The CDR3 loop is CASSGTGSITDTQYF. The CDR3 coding sequence is TGTGCCAGCAGTGGGACAGGTAGTATCACAGATACGCAGTATTTT.

This clonotype has only a few counts. The gene calls are TRBV5-1 and TRBJ2-7; 7 nucleotides agree with TRBD1. CDR1 is SGHRS, CDR2 YFSETQ, per germline. V was pared by 3 bases and J by 2 bases, with 14 bases of the junction left unmatched. This CDR3 spans 17 amino acids. The CDR3 spells CASSSFMGTVRPYEQYF. Written as DNA, the CDR3 is TGCGCCAGCAGCTCATTCATGGGGACAGTCAGACCCTACGAGCAGTACTTC.

This clonotype was picked up a small number of times. The genes are TRBV20-1 and TRBJ2-5; D may be TRBD2 (7 bases). Between the trimmed V and J ends, which lost 3 bases and 5 bases, there was a span of 13 bases. There are 13 residues in the CDR3. Germline V gene data show CDR1 as DFQATT and CDR2 as SNEGSKA (reference sequence). CDR3 bases: TGCAGTGCTAGTTCGGGGGGCCGGGAGACCCAGTACTTC. Residues: CSASSGGRETQYF.

The chain links TRBV6-1 to TRBJ2-7, with 12 bases identical to TRBD2. The CDR3 is made up of 16 amino acids. The germline CDR1 and CDR2 sequences are MNHNS and SASEGT. The V gene end was trimmed by 1 base and the J gene end by 2 bases; junction bases not matched to a gene: 3. In nucleotides, the CDR3 is TGTGCCAGCAGTGAAGGGAGACTAGCGGGGGCCTACGAGCAGTACTTC. Residues: CASSEGRLAGAYEQYF.

V usage is TRBV6-2 or TRBV6-3 and J usage is TRBJ2-2; a possible D gene is TRBD1 (5 bases). Trimming shortened V by 2 bases and J by 5 bases, and 9 bases separated the two germline ends. The CDR3 is 14 residues long. The germline CDR1 and CDR2 sequences are MNHEY and SVGEGT. The CDR3 protein is CASSYRGYTGELFF. CDR3 sequence (DNA): TGTGCCAGCAGTTACAGGGGATATACCGGGGAGCTGTTTTTT.

This clonotype occurred a few times. The genes are TRBV4-2 and TRBJ2-2; 8 nucleotides align to TRBD2. The germline CDR1 and CDR2 sequences are LGHNA and YNFKEQ. The CDR3 totals 18 residues. V was clipped by 0 bases and J by 2 bases; unmatched bases: 8. CDR3 region: CASSQEPSGGPNTGELFF. For the CDR3, the DNA is TGTGCCAGCAGCCAAGAGCCGAGCGGGGGTCCAAACACCGGGGAGCTGTTTTTT.

The V call is TRBV20-1, the J call TRBJ2-2, with 10 bases identical to TRBD2. Germline trimming cut 3 bases from V and 4 bases from J; bases unmatched to any gene: 11. Germline V gene sequence: CDR1 DFQATT, CDR2 SNEGSKA (reference sequence). The CDR3 spans 17 residues. The CDR3 protein is CSASQAGGRYGTGELFF. DNA for the CDR3: TGCAGTGCTAGCCAAGCGGGGGGGCGATATGGCACCGGGGAGCTGTTTTTT.

This chain joins TRBV5-1 and TRBJ2-1; 7 nucleotides line up with TRBD1. The CDR3 loop spans 15 amino acids. The ends lost 4 bases at V and 6 bases at J; junction bases unmatched: 10. Germline V gene lookup returns CDR1 SGHRS and CDR2 YFSETQ. The CDR3 loop reads CASSPRTGASNEQFF. In DNA, the CDR3 is TGCGCCAGCAGCCCCCGGACAGGAGCTTCCAATGAGCAGTTCTTC.

The chain joins TRBV6-1 to TRBJ2-1; D perhaps matches TRBD2 (5 bases). Germline lookup yields CDR1 MNHNS and CDR2 SASEGT. This CDR3 region has 13 residues. V was pared by 7 bases and J by 4 bases, with 11 bases between. DNA for the CDR3: TGTGCCAGCACTGGGAGACTTTACAATGAGCAGTTCTTC. This gives the protein CASTGRLYNEQFF.

This clonotype appeared once. The chain joins TRBV7-2 to TRBJ2-2; tentatively, D is TRBD2 (6 bases). The CDR3 spans 15 residues. V shed 1 base and J shed 7 bases, with 13 bases lying between them. Germline CDR1 is SGHTA and CDR2 is FQGNSA. CDR3 bases: TGTGCCAGCAGCTTAGTCTTCCGGGGGAGCGGGGAGCTGTTTTTT. It is translated as CASSLVFRGSGELFF.

The chain uses TRBV7-3 and TRBJ2-3; D is unresolved. V dropped 2 bases and J dropped 0 bases, with 9 bases sitting between them. The CDR3 totals 15 residues. The germline CDR1 and CDR2 sequences are SGHTA and FQGTGA. CDR3 protein: CASSLWAASTDTQYF. CDR3 coding DNA: TGTGCCAGCAGCTTATGGGCCGCTAGCACAGATACGCAGTATTTT.

This clonotype was recorded a few times. This chain's CDR3 is CASIKTGKVAEAFF. CDR3 DNA sequence: TGTGCCAGCATCAAGACAGGGAAGGTTGCTGAAGCTTTCTTT. The V gene is TRBV12-3 or TRBV12-4, the J gene TRBJ1-1; TRBD1 agrees at 7 bases. The CDR3 has 14 amino acids. V shed 7 bases and J 6 bases; nucleotides not matched to a gene: 11.

This clonotype was counted a few times. This chain uses TRBV3-1 with TRBJ2-1; the D gene is possibly TRBD1 (5 bases). Germline V gives CDR1 LGHDT, CDR2 YNNKEL (reference sequence). CDR3 length: 15 amino acids. Deletions cut 0 bases from V and 6 bases from J, with 12 bases between. The CDR3 loop reads CASSQDMAQGNEQFF. In DNA, the CDR3 is TGTGCCAGCAGCCAAGATATGGCCCAGGGCAATGAGCAGTTCTTC.

The rearrangement uses TRBV5-1 and TRBJ2-2, with TRBD1 matching 11 bases. CDR3 length: 16 residues. CDR1 SGHRS and CDR2 YFSETQ come from the germline V gene. V gave up 1 base and J gave up 4 bases; unmatched junction bases: 3. Here the CDR3 DNA reads TGCGCCAGCAGCTTGCCCGGGACAGGGGGCACCGGGGAGCTGTTTTTT. This sequence encodes CASSLPGTGGTGELFF.

The chain couples TRBV5-1 to TRBJ1-1; D is undetermined. V dropped 0 bases and J dropped 0 bases, with 6 bases sitting between them. Germline V gives CDR1 SGHRS, CDR2 YFSETQ. This CDR3 comprises 14 residues. The CDR3 DNA follows: TGCGCCAGCAGCTTGGAGGTCATGAACACTGAAGCTTTCTTT. It translates to CASSLEVMNTEAFF.

This clonotype was found a few times. This chain links TRBV6-2 or TRBV6-3 with TRBJ2-1, with TRBD2 as a possible D gene (6 bases). Germline lookup yields CDR1 MNHEY and CDR2 SVGEGT. The length of the CDR3 is 14 residues. Trimming pared 8 bases from V and 2 bases from J, leaving 13 bases between. CDR3 DNA sequence: TGTGCCAGCGGGACGGGGGTTACCTACAATGAGCAGTTCTTC. It codes for CASGTGVTYNEQFF.

This rearrangement joins TRBV7-2 to TRBJ2-7; 7 positions match TRBD1. Germline lookup yields CDR1 SGHTA and CDR2 FQGNSA. Germline trimming cut 5 bases from V and 6 bases from J; bases unmatched to any gene: 7. The CDR3 has 13 residues. The CDR3 nucleotides read TGTGCCAGCAGCCCGGGACAGCTTCGCGAGCAGTACTTC. This translates into CASSPGQLREQYF.

This clonotype was found once. The chain carries TRBV6-1 and TRBJ2-3; D could derive from TRBD1 or TRBD2 (5 bases each). CDR3 length: 15 amino acids. Germline CDR1 reads MNHNS; CDR2 reads SASEGT. Trimming cost V 5 bases and J 0 bases, with 12 bases left between them. The CDR3 is CASSTGRLSTDTQYF. DNA of the CDR3: TGTGCCAGCAGTACGGGACGCCTCAGCACAGATACGCAGTATTTT.

The chain uses TRBV7-2 and TRBJ2-7; D unresolved. Germline V lookup: CDR1 SGHTA, CDR2 FQGNSA. This CDR3 region has 14 residues. V was pared by 1 base and J by 6 bases, with 13 bases between. The CDR3 sequence is CASSLDRDRIEQYF. In nucleotides, the CDR3 is TGTGCCAGCAGCTTAGATAGGGATCGAATCGAGCAGTACTTC.